A single sample is the source of the 13 T cell receptor beta chains below, sequenced in a study of tumor-infiltrating lymphocytes in localized non-small cell lung cancer. Method: immunoSEQ multiplex PCR; TCRdb's copy keeps in-frame clones and lacks some. The sample lists about 6,900 clones, 74% occurring once. The sample was lung tumor tissue. All receptors derive from a human donor with non-small cell lung cancer.

The chain recombines TRBV2 with TRBJ2-1, with TRBD2 identical over 7 bases. The germline V gene encodes CDR1 SNHLY and CDR2 FYNNEI. The trim removed 5 bases at V and 7 bases at J, leaving 5 bases unmatched. The CDR3 spans 13 residues. For the CDR3, the DNA is TGTGCCAGCAGTCTAATGGGGGGGAATGAGCAGTTCTTC. Its protein is CASSLMGGNEQFF.

By its share, this clone is medium-sized. The chain combines TRBV7-8 with TRBJ1-5; D not resolved. V was pared by 0 bases and J by 5 bases, with 5 bases between. Germline CDR1 SGHVS, CDR2 FQNEAQ. CDR3 length: 13 residues. The CDR3 loop is CASSLAAYQPQHF. DNA for the CDR3: TGTGCCAGCAGCTTAGCAGCCTATCAGCCCCAGCATTTT.

This chain connects TRBV18 to TRBJ2-5; no reliable D call. Per germline, CDR1 KGHSH and CDR2 LQKENI. The V end was cut by 2 bases, the J end by 4 bases, with 11 bases between. This CDR3 spans 14 amino acids. CDR3: CASSPVPAGETQYF. Here the CDR3 DNA reads TGTGCCAGCTCACCAGTGCCAGCTGGAGAGACCCAGTACTTC.

Concerning this clone: The germline gene is not matched at one end of the junction; a read error may be the cause. The same CDR3 also results from other DNA sequences found in this sample. The V call is TRBV11-2, the J call TRBJ1-2, with 8 bases matching TRBD1. The CDR3 consists of 13 residues. Germline assignment: CDR1 SGHAT and CDR2 FQNNGV. CDR3 DNA: TGCGCCAGCAGCCCGGGACAGGACTATGGCTACACCTTC. Its translation: CASSPGQDYGYTF. Drawing the rest from reference TRBV11-2 and TRBJ1-2, the complete variable domain is EAGVAQSPRYKIIEKRQSVAFWCNPISGHATLYWYQQILGQGPKLLIQFQNNGVVDDSQLPKDRFSAERLKGVDSTLKIQPAKLEDSAVYLCASSPGQDYGYTFGSGTRLTVV.

The CDR3 sequence is CSVEDAGAQVEQYF. The DNA of the CDR3 is TGCAGCGTTGAAGATGCAGGGGCCCAAGTCGAGCAGTACTTC. The chain joins TRBV29-1 to TRBJ2-7; weak D call: TRBD1 (6 bases). Trimming cost V 0 bases and J 6 bases, with 15 bases left between them. The CDR3 sequence is 14 residues long. Germline CDR1 reads SQVTM; CDR2 reads ANQGSEA.

CDR3 coding DNA: TGTGCCAGCAGCTTAACCGGGGGGCCGGCCTACGAGCAGTACTTC. It yields the protein CASSLTGGPAYEQYF. This chain uses TRBV7-8 with TRBJ2-7; tentatively, D is TRBD2 (7 bases). This CDR3 has 15 amino acids. V lost 2 bases, J lost 2 bases, and 13 bases lay in between. CDR1 is SGHVS and CDR2 is FQNEAQ in the germline V gene.

The gene calls are TRBV5-6 and TRBJ2-1, with TRBD1 identical over 7 bases. The trim removed 5 bases at V and 10 bases at J, leaving 9 bases unmatched. There are 13 residues in the CDR3. In germline, CDR1 is SGHDT, CDR2 YYEEEE. The CDR3 reads CASRPRQGREQFF. CDR3 sequence (DNA): TGTGCCAGCAGACCAAGACAGGGAAGGGAGCAGTTCTTC.

The chain has TRBV7-2 and TRBJ2-4; 9 bases line up with TRBD2. The V gene end was trimmed by 5 bases and the J gene end by 6 bases; junction bases not matched to a gene: 5. The germline V gene encodes CDR1 SGHTA and CDR2 FQGNSA. CDR3 length equals 14 residues. The CDR3 bases are TGTGCCAGCAGCCCGGGACTAGCTGTAAACATTCAGTACTTC. Its translation: CASSPGLAVNIQYF.

The chain has TRBV6-1 and TRBJ2-3; D uncertain. The ends were cut back, 2 bases at V and 2 bases at J, with 8 bases in the middle. The CDR3 length is 14 residues. CDR1 is MNHNS and CDR2 is SASEGT in the germline V gene. As DNA, the CDR3 is TGTGCCAGCAGTGAATACGGTGACACAGATACGCAGTATTTT. Its protein is CASSEYGDTDTQYF.

The chain has TRBV9 and TRBJ1-2; TRBD1 might be the D (5 bases). There are 16 residues in the CDR3. From germline, CDR1 is SGDLS and CDR2 YYNGEE. V dropped 3 bases and J dropped 4 bases, with 19 bases sitting between them. CDR3 in amino acids: CASSADSGTPLYGYTF. The CDR3, as DNA: TGTGCCAGCAGCGCGGACTCAGGGACCCCCCTCTATGGCTACACCTTC.

The chain combines TRBV6-4 with TRBJ1-2; unclear D gene. Trimming removed 5 bases at V and 8 bases at J, with 9 bases between. This CDR3 has 11 residues. CDR1 and CDR2 (germline): MRHNA, SNTAGT. This chain's CDR3 is CASSSAGGYTF. As DNA, the CDR3 is TGTGCCAGCAGTTCGGCAGGAGGCTACACCTTC.

The rearrangement uses TRBV2 and TRBJ2-7, with 11 bases fitting TRBD2. The CDR3 has 15 amino acids. The ends lost 5 bases at V and 3 bases at J; junction bases unmatched: 6. Germline CDR1 and CDR2: SNHLY and FYNNEI. The CDR3 DNA sequence: TGTGCCAGCAGTAAGGGGGGGACTAGCGGCTACGAGCAGTACTTC. As protein: CASSKGGTSGYEQYF.

This rearrangement joins TRBV18 to TRBJ2-7, with 9 bases lining up with TRBD2. Trimming at V came to 6 bases and at J to 4 bases, leaving 10 bases not matched to a gene. The length of the CDR3 is 15 residues. The V gene's germline CDR1 is KGHSH and CDR2 LQKENI. CDR3 sequence: CASSQNSGRMYEQYF. The CDR3 DNA is TGTGCCAGCTCCCAGAACAGCGGGAGGATGTACGAGCAGTACTTC.